The T cell receptor (beta chain) described here comes from a study of metastatic and nonmetastatic thyroid tumors. About the study: Comparison of repertoires was carried out across blood and tumor or nodule tissue from malignant and benign thyroid patients. Study conclusions and caveats: The study reportedly found significantly higher TCR beta diversity in malignant thyroid tumors than benign nodules, in blood and tumor.

No patient received treatment before thyroid surgery. CDR1 MNHNS and CDR2 SASEGT come from the germline V gene. V trimming: 6 bases; J trimming: 6 bases; junction bases outside the gene matches: 10. CDR3 length: 15 amino acids. As handled by the study authors: To classify distant metastasis in papillary thyroid cancer, a model was built from CDR3 differences across clinicopathological groups. With MiXCR, TCRdb reprocessed the PCR reads. The authors' filters were not applied to this entry. This sample has about 43,000 clones, with around 2.9% found just once. This clone was counted a few times. The antigen is undetermined.

The receptor comes from a female donor with papillary thyroid cancer or a benign thyroid nodule (not recorded which). Some clones in this sample may be carry-over from other donors' samples. The sequenced material came from blood. The chain combines TRBV6-1 with TRBJ2-2; 7 nucleotides match TRBD2. The CDR3 reads CASRTWEGSAGELFF. The CDR3 DNA reads as TGTGCCAGCAGGACCTGGGAGGGGAGCGCCGGGGAGCTGTTTTTT.